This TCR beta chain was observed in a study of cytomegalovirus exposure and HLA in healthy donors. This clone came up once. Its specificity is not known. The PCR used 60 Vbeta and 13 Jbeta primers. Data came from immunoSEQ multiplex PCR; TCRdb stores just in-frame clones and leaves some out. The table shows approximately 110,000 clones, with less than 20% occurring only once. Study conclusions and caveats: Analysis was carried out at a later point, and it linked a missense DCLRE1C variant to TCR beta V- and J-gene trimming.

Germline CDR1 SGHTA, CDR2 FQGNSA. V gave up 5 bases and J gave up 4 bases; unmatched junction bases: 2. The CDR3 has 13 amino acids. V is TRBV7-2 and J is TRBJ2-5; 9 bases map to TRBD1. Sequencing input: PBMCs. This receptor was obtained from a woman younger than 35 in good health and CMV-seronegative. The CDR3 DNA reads TGTGCCAGCAGCCAGGACAGGGGAGAGACCCAGTACTTC. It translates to CASSQDRGETQYF.